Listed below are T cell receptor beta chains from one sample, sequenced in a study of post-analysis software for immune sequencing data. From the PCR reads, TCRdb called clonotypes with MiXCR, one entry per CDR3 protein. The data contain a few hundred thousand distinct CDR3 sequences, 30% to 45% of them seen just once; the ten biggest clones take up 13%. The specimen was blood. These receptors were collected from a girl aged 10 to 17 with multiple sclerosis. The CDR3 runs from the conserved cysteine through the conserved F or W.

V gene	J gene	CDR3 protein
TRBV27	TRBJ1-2	CASSYQGMNGYTF
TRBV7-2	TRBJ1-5	CATSLTGNSNQPQHF
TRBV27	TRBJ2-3	CASSPGVSTDTQYF
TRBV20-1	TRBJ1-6	CSARGQTNSPLHF
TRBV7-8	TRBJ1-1	CASSFWGLNTEAFF
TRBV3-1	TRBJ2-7	CASSLAGQGDEQYF
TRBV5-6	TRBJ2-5	CASSLGLAGAQETQYF
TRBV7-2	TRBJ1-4	CASRPGGSNEKLFF
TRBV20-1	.	CSARGGGYEQYF
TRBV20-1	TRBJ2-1	CSARVGGRPEGLYNEQFF
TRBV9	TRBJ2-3	CASSVTGGSDTQYF
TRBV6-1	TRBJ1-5	CASSGLHNQPQHF
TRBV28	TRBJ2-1	CASRPLLAGGRNEQFF
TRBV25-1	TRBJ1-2	CASSEYGTGGYTF
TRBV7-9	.	CASSPLTGDAAEQYF
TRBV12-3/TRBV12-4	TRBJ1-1	CASSPGSRGTEAFF
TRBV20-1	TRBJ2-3	CSARDWRGAGTDTQYF
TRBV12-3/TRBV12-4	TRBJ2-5	CASSLRTRETQYF
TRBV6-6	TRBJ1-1	CASTLSGENTEAFF
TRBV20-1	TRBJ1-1	CRARQGNTEAFF
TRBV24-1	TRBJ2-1	CATSTGGGSYNEQFF
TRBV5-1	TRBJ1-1	CASRQDSDNTEAFF
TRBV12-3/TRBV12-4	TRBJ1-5	CASSLSRDNPQHF
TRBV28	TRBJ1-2	CAANRGANYGYTF
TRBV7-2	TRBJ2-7	CASTPIRLAGGPYEQYF
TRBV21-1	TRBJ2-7	CASSKVDRGPGRSEQYF
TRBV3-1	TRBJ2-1	CASSQDLTSGGDEQFF
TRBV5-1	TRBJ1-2	CASGLAPGTGKDGYTF
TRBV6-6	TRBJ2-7	CASRTLSVVDEQYF
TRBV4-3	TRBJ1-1	CASSQERDRAGLNTEAFF
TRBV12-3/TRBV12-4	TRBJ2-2	CASSLAQAGELFF
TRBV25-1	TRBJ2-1	CASSDSKTGGVIREQFF
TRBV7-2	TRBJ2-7	CASSPSEGSPYEQYF
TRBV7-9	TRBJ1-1	CASSLVANTEAFF
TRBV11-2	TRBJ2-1	CASSLGQVKDEQFF
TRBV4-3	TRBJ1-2	CASSQDGQGPYGYTF
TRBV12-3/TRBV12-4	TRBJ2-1	CASSIPGSSKQFF
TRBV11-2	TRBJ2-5	CASSLELAQETQYF
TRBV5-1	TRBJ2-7	CASSLDGAGVDEQYF
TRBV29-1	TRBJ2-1	CSVGMTGTLYNEQFF
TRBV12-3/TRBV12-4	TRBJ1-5	CASKGGTYSNQPQHF